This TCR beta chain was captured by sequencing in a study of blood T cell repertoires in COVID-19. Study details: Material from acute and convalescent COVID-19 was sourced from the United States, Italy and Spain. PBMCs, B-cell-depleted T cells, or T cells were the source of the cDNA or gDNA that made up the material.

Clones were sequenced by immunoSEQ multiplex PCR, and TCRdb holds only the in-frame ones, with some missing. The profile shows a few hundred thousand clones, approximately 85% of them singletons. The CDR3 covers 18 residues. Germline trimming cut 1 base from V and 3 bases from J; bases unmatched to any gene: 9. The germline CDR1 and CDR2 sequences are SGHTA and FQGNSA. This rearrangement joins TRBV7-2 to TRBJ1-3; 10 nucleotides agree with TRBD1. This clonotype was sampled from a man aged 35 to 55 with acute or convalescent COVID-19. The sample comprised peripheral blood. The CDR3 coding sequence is TGTGCCAGCAGCTTAGGGAACCGACAGGGGGCGGGTGGAAACACCATATATTTT. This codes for CASSLGNRQGAGGNTIYF.